A single sample is the source of the 2 T cell receptor beta chains below, sequenced in a study of T-cell memory formation after mild COVID-19. TCRdb called the 5' RACE reads again in MiXCR, with one record for every CDR3 protein. The table shows 250,000 to 300,000 distinct CDR3 sequences, with more than 15% occurring only once. The sequencing sample was made of PBMCs or a T cell subset sorted from them (not recorded which). These receptors all come from a man aged 18 to 30 who had mild COVID-19 (a few samples of this study predate the infection). Cell type and time point are not known.

This clonotype was found a few times. The V and J genes are TRBV7-2 and TRBJ1-2, with D unclear. Germline V gene data show CDR1 as SGHTA and CDR2 as FQGNSA. Trimming took 2 bases from V and 1 from J, leaving 14 bases between them. This CDR3 region has 16 residues. DNA for the CDR3: TGTGCCAGCAGCTTATCAATAGACACCCTTAACTATGGCTACACCTTC. Amino acids: CASSLSIDTLNYGYTF.

The chain recombines TRBV25-1 with TRBJ2-5; 7 nucleotides align to TRBD2. V gave up 3 bases and J gave up 2 bases; unmatched junction bases: 6. CDR1 is MGHDK, CDR2 SYGVNS, per germline. The CDR3 sequence is 15 residues long. CDR3 DNA sequence: TGTGCCAGCAGTGACCTAGAGGGAGGGCAAGAGACCCAGTACTTC. Residues: CASSDLEGGQETQYF. Looking up the rest from reference TRBV25-1 and TRBJ2-5 gives the full variable domain: EADIYQTPRYLVIGTGKKITLECSQTMGHDKMYWYQQDPGMELHLIHYSYGVNSTEKGDLSSESTVSRIRTEHFPLTLESARPSHTSQYLCASSDLEGGQETQYFGPGTRLLVL.